One sample yielded the 14 T cell receptor beta chains listed below, sequenced in a study of cytomegalovirus exposure and HLA in healthy donors. It was with 60 Vbeta and 13 Jbeta primers that the PCR ran. Sequencing used immunoSEQ multiplex PCR; TCRdb keeps in-frame clones, though not all of them. The sample includes about 170,000 clones, 70% to 90% of them seen just once. Material for sequencing was PBMCs. The receptors were sampled from a man aged 25-40 years in good health and CMV-seropositive.

This chain uses TRBV5-1 with TRBJ2-5, with D perhaps TRBD2 (6 bases). Germline lookup yields CDR1 SGHRS and CDR2 YFSETQ. CDR3 length equals 18 residues. V was clipped by 1 base and J by 4 bases, with 23 bases between them. The CDR3 loop is CASSLRAQEPWRGETQYF. The CDR3 coding sequence is TGCGCCAGCAGCTTGAGGGCCCAGGAACCGTGGCGGGGAGAGACCCAGTACTTC.

This rearrangement joins TRBV18 to TRBJ1-4; the match to TRBD1 covers 7 bases. V was pared by 6 bases and J by 4 bases, with 5 bases of the junction left unmatched. Germline values: CDR1 KGHSH, CDR2 LQKENI. This CDR3 comprises 14 residues. The CDR3 DNA sequence: TGTGCCAGCTCGCACAACAGGGGTAATGAAAAACTGTTTTTT. It translates to CASSHNRGNEKLFF. The full variable domain, completed using reference TRBV18 and TRBJ1-4, is NAGVMQNPRHLVRRRGQEARLRCSPMKGHSHVYWYRQLPEEGLKFMVYLQKENIIDESGMPKERFSAEFPKEGPSILRIQQVVRGDSAAYFCASSHNRGNEKLFFGSGTQLSVL.

The V and J genes are TRBV18 and TRBJ2-1, with D perhaps matching TRBD1 (6 bases). Trimming removed 6 bases at V and 8 bases at J, with 17 bases between. This CDR3 spans 14 amino acids. Per germline, CDR1 KGHSH and CDR2 LQKENI. For the CDR3, the DNA is TGTGCCAGCTCCTATAACTTACAGGGTGATGAGCAGTTCTTC. The encoded protein is CASSYNLQGDEQFF.

V gene TRBV19 combines with J gene TRBJ1-1; no clear D. V lost 5 bases to trimming and J lost 4 bases, with 8 bases between them. The CDR3 spans 12 residues. CDR1 and CDR2 (germline): LNHDA, SQIVND (reference sequence). The CDR3 region is CASSEGSTEAFF. DNA for the CDR3: TGTGCCAGTAGTGAGGGCAGCACTGAAGCTTTCTTT.

The rearrangement joins TRBV29-1 to TRBJ1-1; D is unclear. Between the trimmed V and J ends, which lost 4 bases and 0 bases, there was a span of 9 bases. The CDR3 runs 13 residues. Germline loops: CDR1 SQVTM, CDR2 ANQGSEA. For the CDR3, the DNA is TGCAGCGTTGGAGAACAGATGAACACTGAAGCTTTCTTT. Residues: CSVGEQMNTEAFF.

This sequence joins TRBV4-1 and TRBJ1-2, with D unclear. Germline V gene lookup returns CDR1 MGHRA and CDR2 YSYEKL. There are 14 residues in the CDR3. Trimming cost V 5 bases and J 3 bases, with 13 bases left between them. The CDR3 loop reads CASSDRGMDYGYTF. The CDR3 DNA reads TGCGCCAGCAGCGACCGGGGAATGGACTATGGCTACACCTTC.

A few counts support this clone. Other DNA sequences within the sample encode an identical CDR3. This CDR3 is CASSLDGGEQYV. The CDR3 DNA sequence: TGTGCCAGCAGCTTAGACGGGGGGGAGCAGTACGTC. The chain has TRBV7-9 and TRBJ2-7; 7 bases are a match to TRBD2. Germline assignment: CDR1 SEHNR and CDR2 FQNEAQ (reference sequence). Trimming removed 1 base from V and 7 bases from J; junction bases left unmatched: 1. The CDR3 is 12 residues long.

The rearrangement joins TRBV7-6 to TRBJ2-7; D unresolved. V was pared by 6 bases and J by 1 base, with 10 bases between. This CDR3 is 13 amino acids long. Germline CDR1 SGHVS, CDR2 FNYEAQ. CDR3 DNA sequence: TGTGCCAGCAGTTTTGGAGATTCCTACGAGCAGTACTTC. Its protein is CASSFGDSYEQYF.

The J gene is TRBJ2-3, the V gene TRBV4-2, with 10 bases that match TRBD2. The ends lost 0 bases at V and 1 base at J; junction bases unmatched: 7. Germline V gives CDR1 LGHNA, CDR2 YNFKEQ. The CDR3 contains 18 residues. CDR3 sequence: CASSQDPSGRTRTDTQYF. DNA for the CDR3: TGTGCCAGCAGCCAAGATCCTAGCGGGAGAACCCGCACAGATACGCAGTATTTT.

The chain carries TRBV29-1 and TRBJ1-1; D is unresolved. The CDR3 covers 14 residues. Deletions cut 6 bases from V and 3 bases from J, with 17 bases between. From germline, CDR1 is SQVTM and CDR2 ANQGSEA. The CDR3 sequence: CSVPHPRKDTEAFF. The CDR3 DNA reads TGCAGCGTCCCTCATCCGAGAAAAGACACTGAAGCTTTCTTT.

CDR3 DNA sequence: TGCGCCAGCAGCCCCGAGGGGGCTAGCACAGATACGCAGTATTTT. Its translation: CASSPEGASTDTQYF. The chain couples TRBV5-1 to TRBJ2-3, with TRBD1 matching 7 bases. The CDR3 loop spans 15 amino acids. Trimming took 4 bases from V and 0 from J; bases not matched to a gene: 5. CDR1 and CDR2 (germline): SGHRS, YFSETQ.

The chain employs TRBV4-3 and TRBJ2-3; 7 bases fit TRBD2. The CDR3 contains 15 residues. The germline CDR1 and CDR2 sequences are LGHNA and YSLEER. V trimming: 0 bases; J trimming: 14 bases; junction bases outside the gene matches: 14. As DNA, the CDR3 is TGCGCCAGCAGCCAAGATCTTGGTAGCGGGTGGTTTTTGTATTTT. This codes for CASSQDLGSGWFLYF.

Worth noting for this clone: Germline is not matched at one junction end, which may reflect a read error. The chain is built from TRBV7-7 and TRBJ2-1, with 11 positions matching TRBD1. Germline V lookup: CDR1 SSHAT, CDR2 FNYEAQ (reference sequence). The CDR3 has 14 residues. The CDR3 DNA follows: TGTGCTAGCAGCTTAGGGACAGGGGGGAATGAGCAGTTCTTC. Translation: CASSLGTGGNEQFF.

V and J are TRBV15 and TRBJ2-5; 8 bases match TRBD2. The length of the CDR3 is 15 residues. Germline values: CDR1 LNHNV, CDR2 YYDKDF (reference sequence). Germline trimming cut 0 bases from V and 5 bases from J; bases unmatched to any gene: 5. The CDR3 DNA reads as TGTGCCACCAGCAGAGATTGGCGGGAGGTGGAGACCCAGTACTTC. Translating gives CATSRDWREVETQYF.